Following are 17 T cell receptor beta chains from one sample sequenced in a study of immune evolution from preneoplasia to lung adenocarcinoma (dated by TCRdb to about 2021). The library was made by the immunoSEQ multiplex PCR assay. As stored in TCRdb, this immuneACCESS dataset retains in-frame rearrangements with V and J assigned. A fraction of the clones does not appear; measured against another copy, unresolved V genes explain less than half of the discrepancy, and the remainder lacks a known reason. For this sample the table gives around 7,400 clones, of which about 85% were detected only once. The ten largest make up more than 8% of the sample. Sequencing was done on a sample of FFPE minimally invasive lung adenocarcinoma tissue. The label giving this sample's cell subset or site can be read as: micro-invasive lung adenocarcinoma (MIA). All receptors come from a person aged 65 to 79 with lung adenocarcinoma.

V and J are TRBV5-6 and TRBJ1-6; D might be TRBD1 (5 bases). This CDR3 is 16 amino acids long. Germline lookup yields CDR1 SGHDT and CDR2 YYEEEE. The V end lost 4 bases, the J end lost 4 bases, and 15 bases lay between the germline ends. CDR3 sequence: CASSVTRDPYNSPLHF. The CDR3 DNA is TGTGCCAGCAGCGTGACACGGGACCCATATAATTCACCCCTCCACTTT.

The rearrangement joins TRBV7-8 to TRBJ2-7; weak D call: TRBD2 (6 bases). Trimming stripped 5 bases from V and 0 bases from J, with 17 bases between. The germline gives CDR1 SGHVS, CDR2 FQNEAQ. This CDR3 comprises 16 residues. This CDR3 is CASSRLRAGNSYEQYF. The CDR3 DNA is TGTGCCAGCAGCCGCCTCCGTGCGGGGAACTCCTACGAGCAGTACTTC.

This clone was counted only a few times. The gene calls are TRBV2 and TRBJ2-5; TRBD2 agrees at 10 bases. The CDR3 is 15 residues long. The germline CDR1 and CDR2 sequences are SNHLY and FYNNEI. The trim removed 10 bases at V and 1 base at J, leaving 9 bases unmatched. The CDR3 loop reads CATQREGLGQETQYF. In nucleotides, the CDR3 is TGTGCCACGCAGCGGGAGGGCCTCGGCCAAGAGACCCAGTACTTC.

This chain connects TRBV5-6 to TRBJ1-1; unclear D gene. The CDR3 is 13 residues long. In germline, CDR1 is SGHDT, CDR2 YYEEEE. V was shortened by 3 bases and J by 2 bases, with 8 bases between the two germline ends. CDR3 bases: TGTGCCAGCAGCTCTATACAAAACACTGAAGCTTTCTTT. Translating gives CASSSIQNTEAFF. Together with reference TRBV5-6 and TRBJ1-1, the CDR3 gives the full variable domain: DAGVTQSPTHLIKTRGQQVTLRCSPKSGHDTVSWYQQALGQGPQFIFQYYEEEERQRGNFPDRFSGHQFPNYSSELNVNALLLGDSALYLCASSSIQNTEAFFGQGTRLTVV.

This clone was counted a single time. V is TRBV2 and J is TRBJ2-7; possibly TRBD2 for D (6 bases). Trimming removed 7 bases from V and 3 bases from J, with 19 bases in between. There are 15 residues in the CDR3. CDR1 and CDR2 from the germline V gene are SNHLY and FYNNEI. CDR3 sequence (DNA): TGTGCCAGCACCACTTCAGGGAGGAAAAACTACGAGCAGTACTTC. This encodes CASTTSGRKNYEQYF.

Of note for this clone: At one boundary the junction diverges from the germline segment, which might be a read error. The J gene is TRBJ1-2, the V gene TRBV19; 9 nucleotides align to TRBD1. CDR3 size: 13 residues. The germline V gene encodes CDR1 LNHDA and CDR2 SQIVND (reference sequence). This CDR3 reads CASSPGQGAQQGF. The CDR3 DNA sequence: TGTGCCAGTAGCCCGGGACAGGGAGCACAGCAAGGCTTC.

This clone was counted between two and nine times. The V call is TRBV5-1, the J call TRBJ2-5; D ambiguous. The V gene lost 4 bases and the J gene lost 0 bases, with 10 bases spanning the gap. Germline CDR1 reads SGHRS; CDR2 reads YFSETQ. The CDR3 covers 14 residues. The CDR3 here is CASSPTLNQETQYF. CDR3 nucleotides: TGCGCCAGCAGCCCCACGTTAAACCAAGAGACCCAGTACTTC.

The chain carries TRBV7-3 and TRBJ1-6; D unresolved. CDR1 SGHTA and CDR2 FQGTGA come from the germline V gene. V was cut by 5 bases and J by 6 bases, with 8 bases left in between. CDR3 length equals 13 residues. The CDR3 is CASSQVSNSPLHF. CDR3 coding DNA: TGTGCCAGCAGCCAAGTTTCTAATTCACCCCTCCACTTT.

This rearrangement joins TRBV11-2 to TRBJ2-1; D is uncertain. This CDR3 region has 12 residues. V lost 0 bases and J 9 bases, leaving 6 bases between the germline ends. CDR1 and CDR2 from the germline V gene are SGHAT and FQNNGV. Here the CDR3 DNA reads TGTGCCAGCAGCTTAGAGAAGGGTGAGCAGTTCTTC. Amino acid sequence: CASSLEKGEQFF.

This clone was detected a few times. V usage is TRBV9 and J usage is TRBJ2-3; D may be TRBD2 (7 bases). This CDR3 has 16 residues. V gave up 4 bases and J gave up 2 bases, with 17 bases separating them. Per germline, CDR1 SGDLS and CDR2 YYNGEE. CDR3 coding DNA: TGTGCCAGCAGCCCTGGGGGGGGCAGAAACACAGATACGCAGTATTTT. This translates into CASSPGGGRNTDTQYF.

The CDR3 protein is CASSNRAGGTGELFF. CDR3 nucleotide sequence: TGTGCCAGCAGTAACAGGGCGGGCGGAACCGGGGAGCTGTTTTTT. This chain joins TRBV6-5 and TRBJ2-2, with a possible D match to TRBD1 (6 bases). The V end lost 5 bases, the J end lost 5 bases, and 15 bases lay between the germline ends. The length of the CDR3 is 15 residues. Germline V gene sequence: CDR1 MNHEY, CDR2 SVGAGI.

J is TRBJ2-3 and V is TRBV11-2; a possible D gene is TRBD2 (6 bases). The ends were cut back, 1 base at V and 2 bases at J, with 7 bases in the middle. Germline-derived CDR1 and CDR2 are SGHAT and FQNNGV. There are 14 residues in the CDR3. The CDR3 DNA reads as TGTGCCAGCAGCTTAGCGGACTACACAGATACGCAGTATTTT. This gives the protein CASSLADYTDTQYF.

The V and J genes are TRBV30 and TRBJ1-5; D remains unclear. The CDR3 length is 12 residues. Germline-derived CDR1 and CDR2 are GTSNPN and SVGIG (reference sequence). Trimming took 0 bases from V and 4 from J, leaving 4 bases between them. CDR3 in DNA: TGTGCCTGGAGTGTGGAGAATCAGCCCCAGCATTTT. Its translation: CAWSVENQPQHF.

The CDR3 region has the DNA TGTGCCAGCAGCCTGGGACAGGGCAGTTCACCCCTCCACTTT. It specifies CASSLGQGSSPLHF. This chain links TRBV14 with TRBJ1-6; 9 nucleotides align to TRBD1. The CDR3 covers 14 residues. CDR1 is SGHDN, CDR2 FVKESK, per germline. V was pared by 4 bases and J by 9 bases, with 4 bases of the junction left unmatched.

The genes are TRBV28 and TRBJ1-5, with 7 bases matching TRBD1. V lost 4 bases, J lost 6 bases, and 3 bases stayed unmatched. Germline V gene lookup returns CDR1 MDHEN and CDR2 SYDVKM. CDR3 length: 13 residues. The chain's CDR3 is CASSSTGAQPQHF. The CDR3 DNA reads TGTGCCAGCAGTTCCACAGGGGCTCAGCCCCAGCATTTT.

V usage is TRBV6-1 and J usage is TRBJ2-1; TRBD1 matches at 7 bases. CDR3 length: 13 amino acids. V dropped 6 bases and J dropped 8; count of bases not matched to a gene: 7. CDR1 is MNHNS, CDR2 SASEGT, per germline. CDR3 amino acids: CASRPTGWHEQFF. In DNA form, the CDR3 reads TGTGCCAGCAGGCCGACAGGGTGGCATGAGCAGTTCTTC.

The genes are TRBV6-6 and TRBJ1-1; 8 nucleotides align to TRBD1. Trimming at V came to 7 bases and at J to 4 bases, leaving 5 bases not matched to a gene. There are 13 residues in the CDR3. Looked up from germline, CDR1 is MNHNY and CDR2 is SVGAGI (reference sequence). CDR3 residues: CASTGGPGTEAFF. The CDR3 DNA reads TGTGCCAGCACAGGGGGCCCGGGCACTGAAGCTTTCTTT.